These 22 T cell receptor beta chains were all obtained from the same sample, sequenced in a study of T-cell memory formation after mild COVID-19. TCRdb re-derived calls from the 5' RACE reads in MiXCR, one entry per CDR3 protein. The sample has fewer than 600,000 distinct CDR3 sequences, roughly 20% seen once. The material sequenced was PBMCs or a T cell subset sorted from them (not recorded which). The receptor source for this set is an adult woman who had mild COVID-19 (a few samples of this study predate the infection). Cell type and time point are not known.

The table lists this clonotype with many counts. The rearrangement joins TRBV7-3 to TRBJ2-1, with 9 bases fitting TRBD2. This CDR3 comprises 15 residues. The V gene's germline CDR1 is SGHTA and CDR2 FQGTGA. J was trimmed by 1 base and V by 4 bases; bases with no gene match: 2. Here the CDR3 reads CASSSAGGSYNEQFF. CDR3 sequence (DNA): TGTGCCAGCAGCTCAGCGGGGGGATCCTACAATGAGCAGTTCTTC.

V gene TRBV27 combines with J gene TRBJ2-7; D tentatively fits TRBD1 or TRBD2 (5 bases each). The V end was cut by 5 bases, the J end by 5 bases, with 13 bases between. The germline gives CDR1 MNHEY, CDR2 SMNVEV (reference sequence). This CDR3 is 13 amino acids long. Written as DNA, the CDR3 is TGTGCCAGCAGTCCGGGGCCATGGCACGAGCAGTACTTC. Its translation: CASSPGPWHEQYF.

The chain uses TRBV20-1 and TRBJ2-1; 9 positions match TRBD2. The CDR3 has 17 residues. Germline-derived CDR1 and CDR2 are DFQATT and SNEGSKA (reference sequence). V shed 0 bases and J 4 bases; nucleotides not matched to a gene: 10. CDR3 region: CSARDSPSGITYNEQFF. In DNA, the CDR3 is TGCAGTGCTAGAGATTCCCCTAGCGGGATTACGTACAATGAGCAGTTCTTC.

This clonotype was observed a few times. The chain has TRBV30 and TRBJ2-4, with a tentative D call TRBD2 (5 bases). The V and J ends lost 3 bases and 0 bases respectively, with 12 bases between them. CDR3 size: 15 residues. The germline V gene has CDR1 GTSNPN and CDR2 SVGIG (reference sequence). CDR3 coding DNA: TGTGCCTGGAGGGGGAGAGAACTAGCCAAAAACATTCAGTACTTC. It yields the protein CAWRGRELAKNIQYF.

The chain couples TRBV25-1 to TRBJ2-1; the D gene is possibly TRBD1 (6 bases). V was clipped by 3 bases and J by 8 bases, with 14 bases between them. Germline loops: CDR1 MGHDK, CDR2 SYGVNS. The CDR3 is 14 amino acids. CDR3 bases: TGTGCCAGCAGTGATTATGTAGGGGGTTATGAGCAGTTCTTC. Encoded protein: CASSDYVGGYEQFF.

The CDR3 bases are TGTGCCAGCAGTTATTCCGGGACCCGGGGAAATGAAAAACTGTTTTTT. Its translation is CASSYSGTRGNEKLFF. V usage is TRBV6-5 and J usage is TRBJ1-4; maybe TRBD1 (5 bases). Germline V gene data show CDR1 as MNHEY and CDR2 as SVGAGI. The V end lost 3 bases, the J end lost 5 bases, and 16 bases lay between the germline ends. The CDR3 loop spans 16 amino acids.

The chain couples TRBV7-6 to TRBJ1-4; 9 bases line up with TRBD1. Germline V lookup: CDR1 SGHVS, CDR2 FNYEAQ. The CDR3 loop spans 16 amino acids. J was trimmed by 7 bases and V by 1 base; bases with no gene match: 7. Here the CDR3 DNA reads TGTGCCAGCAGCTTAGGGGGACAGGGAGGTGGTGAAAAACTGTTTTTT. Translating gives CASSLGGQGGGEKLFF.

This clonotype occurred many times. The chain uses TRBV4-2 and TRBJ2-1; D remains unclear. V lost 0 bases and J lost 8, with 14 bases in between. The CDR3 covers 15 residues. The germline CDR1 and CDR2 sequences are LGHNA and YNFKEQ. Written as DNA, the CDR3 is TGTGCCAGCAGCCAAGATTTTGGGCGCCCGGATGAGCAGTTCTTC. Its translation: CASSQDFGRPDEQFF.

This clonotype was counted ten times or more. The chain employs TRBV6-2 or TRBV6-3 and TRBJ2-7; 13 bases fit TRBD2. The CDR3 consists of 15 residues. Germline CDR1 MNHEY, CDR2 SVGEGT. V trimming: 7 bases; J trimming: 2 bases; junction bases outside the gene matches: 5. In DNA, the CDR3 is TGTGCCAGCACCTCCACTAGCGGGAGGGCCTACGAGCAGTACTTC. Translated, it gives CASTSTSGRAYEQYF.

The V gene is TRBV24-1, the J gene TRBJ2-1; 11 nucleotides match TRBD2. V lost 4 bases to trimming and J lost 2 bases; unmatched junction nucleotides: 3. In germline, CDR1 is KGHDR, CDR2 SFDVKD. The CDR3 is 16 amino acids. CDR3 loop: CATSDQGLAAYNEQFF. The CDR3 DNA reads as TGTGCCACCAGTGACCAGGGACTAGCGGCCTACAATGAGCAGTTCTTC.

This clonotype was seen only a few times. The chain combines TRBV20-1 with TRBJ2-1; 7 nucleotides line up with TRBD2. Trimming at V came to 4 bases and at J to 2 bases, leaving 8 bases not matched to a gene. This CDR3 contains 15 residues. Germline CDR1 DFQATT, CDR2 SNEGSKA (reference sequence). CDR3 amino acids: CSAIPSGKAYNEQFF. For the CDR3, the DNA is TGCAGTGCTATCCCTAGCGGTAAGGCCTACAATGAGCAGTTCTTC.

The gene calls are TRBV7-8 and TRBJ2-1; D tentatively reads TRBD1 or TRBD2 (6 bases each). The V gene's germline CDR1 is SGHVS and CDR2 FQNEAQ. The ends were cut back, 4 bases at V and 1 base at J, with 17 bases in the middle. This CDR3 has 17 residues. The CDR3 here is CASSSGERGFSYNEQFF. CDR3 nucleotide sequence: TGTGCCAGCAGCTCAGGGGAACGGGGGTTTTCCTACAATGAGCAGTTCTTC.

V and J are TRBV6-5 and TRBJ2-7; 7 bases align to TRBD1. Looked up from germline, CDR1 is MNHEY and CDR2 is SVGAGI. The trim removed 6 bases at V and 2 bases at J, leaving 4 bases unmatched. The length of the CDR3 is 13 residues. The CDR3 sequence is CASRRDSAYEQYF. The CDR3, as DNA: TGTGCCAGCAGAAGGGACAGCGCCTACGAGCAGTACTTC.

The genes are TRBV6-6 and TRBJ2-7; no firm D call. Germline-derived CDR1 and CDR2 are MNHNY and SVGAGI (reference sequence). The CDR3 length is 12 residues. The V and J ends lost 5 bases and 9 bases respectively, with 14 bases between them. The CDR3 reads CASSPGQPRQYF. CDR3 nucleotides: TGTGCCAGCAGTCCCGGGCAACCTCGGCAGTACTTC.

The gene calls are TRBV3-1 and TRBJ1-1, with D perhaps TRBD1 (6 bases). The CDR3 has 14 residues. Per the germline V gene, CDR1 is LGHDT and CDR2 is YNNKEL (reference sequence). V was clipped by 3 bases and J by 7 bases, with 15 bases between them. CDR3 bases: TGTGCCAGCAGCCAGAGGGACACCTACTATGAAGCTTTCTTT. As protein: CASSQRDTYYEAFF.

At least ten counts were recorded for this clonotype. The chain has TRBV7-2 and TRBJ2-1; TRBD2 matches 13 bases. The CDR3 sequence is 17 residues long. Germline CDR1 reads SGHTA; CDR2 reads FQGNSA. V dropped 1 base and J dropped 4; count of bases not matched to a gene: 4. The CDR3: CASSLDSLAGGYNEQFF. CDR3 sequence (DNA): TGTGCCAGCAGCTTAGATTCACTAGCGGGAGGGTACAATGAGCAGTTCTTC.

This chain joins TRBV2 and TRBJ1-6, with D perhaps matching TRBD1 (6 bases). Germline V gene data show CDR1 as SNHLY and CDR2 as FYNNEI. The V end lost 6 bases, the J end lost 5 bases, and 14 bases lay between the germline ends. CDR3 length: 15 amino acids. The CDR3 DNA is TGTGCCAGCAGAGCTCAAGCAGGGGATAATTCACCCCTCCACTTT. The encoded protein is CASRAQAGDNSPLHF.

The CDR3 nucleotides are TGTGCCAGCAGGGCCGGGACAGGGGGCTTTATCGGGTCCTACGAGCAGTACTTC. This sequence encodes CASRAGTGGFIGSYEQYF. The gene calls are TRBV5-8 and TRBJ2-7; 12 bases are a match to TRBD1. The trim removed 5 bases at V and 1 base at J, leaving 13 bases unmatched. Per germline, CDR1 SGHTS and CDR2 YDEGEE. The CDR3 runs to 18 residues.

This clonotype was detected a few times. The chain employs TRBV6-1 and TRBJ2-3; 11 bases match TRBD2. V lost 6 bases to trimming and J lost 4 bases; unmatched junction nucleotides: 6. The length of the CDR3 is 15 residues. In germline, CDR1 is MNHNS, CDR2 SASEGT. The CDR3 bases are TGTGCCAGCAGGGGGCTAGCGGGAGGCCCAGATACGCAGTATTTT. Amino acids: CASRGLAGGPDTQYF.

The chain has TRBV13 and TRBJ1-1; TRBD1 aligns across 8 bases. V dropped 2 bases and J dropped 4; count of bases not matched to a gene: 6. CDR1 and CDR2 from the germline V gene are PRHDT and FYEKMQ (reference sequence). The CDR3 is made up of 15 amino acids. The chain's CDR3 is CASSLWVRGPTEAFF. The CDR3 DNA reads as TGTGCCAGCAGCTTATGGGTCAGGGGGCCCACTGAAGCTTTCTTT.

This clonotype was detected a few times. The rearrangement joins TRBV28 to TRBJ2-3, with no clear D. The CDR3 is 9 amino acids. V gave up 2 bases and J gave up 9 bases, with 0 bases separating them. Germline loops: CDR1 MDHEN, CDR2 SYDVKM. The DNA of the CDR3 is TGTGCCAGCAGTTTAACGCAGTATTTT. This gives the protein CASSLTQYF.

This clonotype occurred a few times. The chain couples TRBV6-1 to TRBJ2-3, with 9 bases aligning to TRBD2. The CDR3 contains 14 residues. V lost 2 bases, J lost 4 bases, and 1 base stayed unmatched. Germline V gene data show CDR1 as MNHNS and CDR2 as SASEGT. The CDR3 here is CASSELAGSDTQYF. In DNA, the CDR3 is TGTGCCAGCAGTGAACTAGCGGGGTCAGATACGCAGTATTTT.